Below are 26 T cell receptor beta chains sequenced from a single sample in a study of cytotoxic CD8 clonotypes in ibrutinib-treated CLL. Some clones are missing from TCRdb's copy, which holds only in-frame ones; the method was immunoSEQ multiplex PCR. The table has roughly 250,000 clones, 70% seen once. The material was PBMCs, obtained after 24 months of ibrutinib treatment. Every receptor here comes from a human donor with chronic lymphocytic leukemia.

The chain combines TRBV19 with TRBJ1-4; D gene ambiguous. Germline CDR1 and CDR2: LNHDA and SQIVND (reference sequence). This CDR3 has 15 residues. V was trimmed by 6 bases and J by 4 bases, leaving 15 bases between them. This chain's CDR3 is CASSGGLTLNEKLFF. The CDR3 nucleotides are TGTGCCAGTAGCGGCGGACTGACTCTTAATGAAAAACTGTTTTTT.

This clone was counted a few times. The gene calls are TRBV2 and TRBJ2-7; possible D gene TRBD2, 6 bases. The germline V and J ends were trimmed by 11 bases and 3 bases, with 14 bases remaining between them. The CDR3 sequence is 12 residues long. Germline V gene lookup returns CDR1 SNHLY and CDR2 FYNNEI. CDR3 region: CALAASDYEQYF. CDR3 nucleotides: TGTGCCCTTGCGGCTAGCGACTACGAGCAGTACTTC.

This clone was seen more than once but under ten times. This CDR3 is CASSPSTGVFNEQFF. Here the CDR3 DNA reads TGTGCCAGCTCACCATCGACGGGAGTGTTTAATGAGCAGTTCTTC. The chain uses TRBV18 and TRBJ2-1; maybe TRBD2 (6 bases). Germline assignment: CDR1 KGHSH and CDR2 LQKENI. Trimming shortened V by 2 bases and J by 7 bases, and 15 bases separated the two germline ends. The CDR3 loop spans 15 amino acids.

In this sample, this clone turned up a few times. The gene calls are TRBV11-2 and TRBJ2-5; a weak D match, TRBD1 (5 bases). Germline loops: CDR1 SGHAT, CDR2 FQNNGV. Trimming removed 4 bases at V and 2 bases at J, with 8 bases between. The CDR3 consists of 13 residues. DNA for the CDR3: TGTGCCAGCAGCTGGGGCCCACAAGAGACCCAGTACTTC. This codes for CASSWGPQETQYF.

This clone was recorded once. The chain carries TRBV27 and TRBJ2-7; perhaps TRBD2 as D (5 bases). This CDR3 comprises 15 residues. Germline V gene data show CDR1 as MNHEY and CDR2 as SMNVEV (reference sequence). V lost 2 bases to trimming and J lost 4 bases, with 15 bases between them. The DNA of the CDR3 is TGTGCCAGCAGTTTAGACCGGGGTGGGGTTTACGAGCAGTACTTC. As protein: CASSLDRGGVYEQYF.

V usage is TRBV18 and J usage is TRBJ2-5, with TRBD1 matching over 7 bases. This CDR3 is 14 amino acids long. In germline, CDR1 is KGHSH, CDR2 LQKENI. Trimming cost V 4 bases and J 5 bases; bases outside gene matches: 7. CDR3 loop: CASSLETGEETQYF. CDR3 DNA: TGTGCCAGCTCACTAGAAACAGGGGAGGAGACCCAGTACTTC.

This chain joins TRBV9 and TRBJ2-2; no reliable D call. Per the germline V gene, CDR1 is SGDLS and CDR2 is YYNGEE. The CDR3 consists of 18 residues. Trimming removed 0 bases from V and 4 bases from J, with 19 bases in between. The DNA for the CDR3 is TGTGCCAGCAGCGTAGTCGAGAGACACCTCTCGCCCACCGGGGAGCTGTTTTTT. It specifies CASSVVERHLSPTGELFF.

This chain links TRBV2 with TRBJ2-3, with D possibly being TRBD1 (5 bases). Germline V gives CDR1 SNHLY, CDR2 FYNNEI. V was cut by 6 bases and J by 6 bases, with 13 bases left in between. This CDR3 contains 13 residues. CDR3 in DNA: TGTGCCAGCAGGCCAGGGTCAGGGGATACGCAGTATTTT. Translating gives CASRPGSGDTQYF. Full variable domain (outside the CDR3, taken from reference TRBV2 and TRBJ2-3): EPEVTQTPSHQVTQMGQEVILRCVPISNHLYFYWYRQILGQKVEFLVSFYNNEISEKSEIFDDQFSVERPDGSNFTLKIRSTKLEDSAMYFCASRPGSGDTQYFGPGTRLTVL.

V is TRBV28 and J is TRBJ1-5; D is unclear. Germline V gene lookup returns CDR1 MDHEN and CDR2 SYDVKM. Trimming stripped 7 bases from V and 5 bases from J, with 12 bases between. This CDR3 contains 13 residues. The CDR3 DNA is TGTGCCAGCACCTCTCCTTACGATCAGCCCCAGCATTTT. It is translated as CASTSPYDQPQHF.

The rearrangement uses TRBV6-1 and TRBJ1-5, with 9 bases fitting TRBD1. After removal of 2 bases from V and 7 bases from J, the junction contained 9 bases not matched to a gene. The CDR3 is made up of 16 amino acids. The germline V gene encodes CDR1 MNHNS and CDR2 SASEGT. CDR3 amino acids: CASSEIGTGRGQPQHF. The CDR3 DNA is TGTGCCAGCAGTGAAATCGGGACAGGGAGAGGGCAGCCCCAGCATTTT.

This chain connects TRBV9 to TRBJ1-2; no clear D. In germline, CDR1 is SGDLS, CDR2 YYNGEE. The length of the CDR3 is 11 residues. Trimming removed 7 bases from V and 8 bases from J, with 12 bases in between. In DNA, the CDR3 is TGTGCCAGCGGAAGTGCTCACGGCTACACCTTC. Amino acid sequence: CASGSAHGYTF. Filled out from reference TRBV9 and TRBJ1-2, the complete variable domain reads DSGVTQTPKHLITATGQRVTLRCSPRSGDLSVYWYQQSLDQGLQFLIQYYNGEERAKGNILERFSAQQFPDLHSELNLSSLELGDSALYFCASGSAHGYTFGSGTRLTVV.

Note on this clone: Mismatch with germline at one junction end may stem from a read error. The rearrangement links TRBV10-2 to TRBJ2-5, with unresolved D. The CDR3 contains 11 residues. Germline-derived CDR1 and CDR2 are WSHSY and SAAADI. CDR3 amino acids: CASSESDWWNF. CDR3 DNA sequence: TGCGCCAGCAGTGAGTCTGATTGGTGGAACTTC.

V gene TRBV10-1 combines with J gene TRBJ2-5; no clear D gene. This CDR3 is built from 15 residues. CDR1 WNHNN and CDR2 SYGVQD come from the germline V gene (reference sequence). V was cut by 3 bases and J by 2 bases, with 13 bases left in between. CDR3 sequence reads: CASSEGSQGQETQYF. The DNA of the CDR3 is TGCGCCAGCAGTGAAGGCAGCCAAGGACAAGAGACCCAGTACTTC.

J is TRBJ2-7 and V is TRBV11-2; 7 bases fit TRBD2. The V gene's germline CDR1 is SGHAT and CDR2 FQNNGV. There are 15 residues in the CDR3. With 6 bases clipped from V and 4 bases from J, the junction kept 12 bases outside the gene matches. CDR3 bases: TGTGCCAGCAGTTCAAGGACCCTGGGAGGGTACGAGCAGTACTTC. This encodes CASSSRTLGGYEQYF.

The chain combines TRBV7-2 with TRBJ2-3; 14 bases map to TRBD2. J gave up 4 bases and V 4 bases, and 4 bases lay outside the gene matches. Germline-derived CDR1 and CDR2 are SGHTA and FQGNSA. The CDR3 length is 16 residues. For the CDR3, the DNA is TGTGCCAGCAGCTCCAGACTAGCGGGGGGGGCAGATACGCAGTATTTT. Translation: CASSSRLAGGADTQYF.

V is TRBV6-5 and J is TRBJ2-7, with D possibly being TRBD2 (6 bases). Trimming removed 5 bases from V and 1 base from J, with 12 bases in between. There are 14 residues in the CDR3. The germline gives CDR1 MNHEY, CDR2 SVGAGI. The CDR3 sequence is CASSPDYPSYEQYF. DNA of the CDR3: TGTGCCAGCAGTCCGGACTACCCATCCTACGAGCAGTACTTC.

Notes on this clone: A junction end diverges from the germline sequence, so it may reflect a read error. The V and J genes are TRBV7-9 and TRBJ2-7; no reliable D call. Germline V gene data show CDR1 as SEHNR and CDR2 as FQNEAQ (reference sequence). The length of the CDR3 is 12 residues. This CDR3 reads CASSLSPGSTSF. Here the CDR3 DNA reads TGTGCCAGCAGCTTAAGCCCTGGATCGACCTCCTTC.

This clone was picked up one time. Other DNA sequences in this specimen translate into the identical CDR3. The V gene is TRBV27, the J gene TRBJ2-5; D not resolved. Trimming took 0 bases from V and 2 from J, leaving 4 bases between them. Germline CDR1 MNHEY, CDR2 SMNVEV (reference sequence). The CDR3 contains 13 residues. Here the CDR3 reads CASSLSRQETQYF. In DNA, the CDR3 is TGTGCCAGCAGTTTATCCAGGCAAGAGACCCAGTACTTC.

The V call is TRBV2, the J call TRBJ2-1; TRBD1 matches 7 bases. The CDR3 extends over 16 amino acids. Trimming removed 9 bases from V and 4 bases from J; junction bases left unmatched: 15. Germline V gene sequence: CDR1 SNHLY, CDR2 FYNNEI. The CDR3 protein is CASRQGYEFFYNEQFF. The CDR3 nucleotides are TGTGCCAGTCGACAGGGCTACGAATTCTTTTACAATGAGCAGTTCTTC.

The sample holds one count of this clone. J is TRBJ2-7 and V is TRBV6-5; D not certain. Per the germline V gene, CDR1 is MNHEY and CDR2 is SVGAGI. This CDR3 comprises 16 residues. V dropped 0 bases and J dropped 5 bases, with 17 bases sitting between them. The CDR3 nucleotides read TGTGCCAGCAGTTACTCCGCCGTCGGGCATTTCCACGAGCAGTACTTC. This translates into CASSYSAVGHFHEQYF.

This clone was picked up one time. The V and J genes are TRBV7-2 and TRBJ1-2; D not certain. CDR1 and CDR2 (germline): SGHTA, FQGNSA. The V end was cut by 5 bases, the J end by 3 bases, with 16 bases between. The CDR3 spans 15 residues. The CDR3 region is CASSLPQGNDYGYTF. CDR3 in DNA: TGTGCCAGCAGCCTCCCCCAAGGGAATGACTATGGCTACACCTTC. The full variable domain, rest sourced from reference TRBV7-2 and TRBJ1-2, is GAGVSQSPSNKVTEKGKDVELRCDPISGHTALYWYRQSLGQGLEFLIYFQGNSAPDKSGLPSDRFSAERTGGSVSTLTIQRTQQEDSAVYLCASSLPQGNDYGYTFGSGTRLTVV.

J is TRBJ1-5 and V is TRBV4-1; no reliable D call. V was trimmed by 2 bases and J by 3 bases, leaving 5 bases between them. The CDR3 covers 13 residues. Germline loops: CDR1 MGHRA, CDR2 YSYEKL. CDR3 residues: CASSQTDNQPQHF. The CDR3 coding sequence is TGCGCCAGCAGCCAAACGGACAATCAGCCCCAGCATTTT.

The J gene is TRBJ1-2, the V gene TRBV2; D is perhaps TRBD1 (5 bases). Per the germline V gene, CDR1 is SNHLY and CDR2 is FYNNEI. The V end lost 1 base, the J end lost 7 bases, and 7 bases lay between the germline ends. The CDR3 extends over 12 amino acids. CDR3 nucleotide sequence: TGTGCCAGCAGTGAAGTTGACAGTGGCTACACCTTC. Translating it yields CASSEVDSGYTF.

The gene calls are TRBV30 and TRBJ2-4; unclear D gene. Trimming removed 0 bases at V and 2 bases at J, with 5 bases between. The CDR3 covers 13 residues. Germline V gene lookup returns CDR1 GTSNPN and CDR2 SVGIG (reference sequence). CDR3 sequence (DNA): TGTGCCTGGAGTGTGGCCCCCAAAAACATTCAGTACTTC. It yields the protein CAWSVAPKNIQYF.

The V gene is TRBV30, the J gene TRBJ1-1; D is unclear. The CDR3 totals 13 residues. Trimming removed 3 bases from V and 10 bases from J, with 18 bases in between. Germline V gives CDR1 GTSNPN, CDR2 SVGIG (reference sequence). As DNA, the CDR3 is TGTGCCTGGAGCGGCCGGGCCCCCATGGGAGCTTTCTTT. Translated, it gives CAWSGRAPMGAFF.

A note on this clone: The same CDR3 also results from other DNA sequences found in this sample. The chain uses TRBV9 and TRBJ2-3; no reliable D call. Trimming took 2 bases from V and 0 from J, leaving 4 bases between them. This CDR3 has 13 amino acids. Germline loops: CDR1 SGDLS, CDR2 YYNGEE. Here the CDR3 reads CASSVDSTDTQYF. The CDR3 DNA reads TGTGCCAGCAGCGTCGACAGCACAGATACGCAGTATTTT.